This paragraph reports one T cell receptor beta chain. With baseline, cycle 4 day 1, and cycle 7 day 1 as timepoints, blood was sampled. The length of the CDR3 is 16 residues. After removal of 2 bases from V and 5 bases from J, the junction contained 9 bases not matched to a gene. From germline, CDR1 is SGHKS and CDR2 YYEKEE (reference sequence). This entry is derived from a study of OX40 agonist ivuxolimab in advanced cancers. About the research overall: Every 2 weeks, patients got intravenous ivuxolimab at one of six dose levels (0.01-10 mg/kg). The study enrolled dose-escalation patients with hepatocellular carcinoma, melanoma, renal cell or head and neck cancer. Partial responses were achieved by three patients, of whom one had hepatocellular carcinoma and two had cutaneous melanoma.

The repertoire was sequenced with immunoSEQ multiplex PCR; TCRdb's copy has only in-frame clones and lacks some. The sample shows 30,000 to 35,000 clones, 70% to 85% of them seen only once. Sample: CD4+ or CD8+ T cells sorted from blood, taken in a trial of the OX40 agonist ivuxolimab. The chain has TRBV5-5 and TRBJ1-4; TRBD1 matches 7 bases. The clonotype comes from an adult with an advanced solid tumor such as melanoma, head and neck, liver or kidney cancer. CDR3 nucleotide sequence: TGTGCCAGCAGCTTAGCTCTGGCAGGGGGAAATGAAAAACTGTTTTTT. Protein: CASSLALAGGNEKLFF.